The 22 T cell receptor beta chains in this list originate from one sample, sequenced in a study of T cells after yellow fever vaccination. TCRdb reprocessed the 5' RACE reads with MiXCR, giving one entry per CDR3 protein. The profile shows approximately 550,000 distinct CDR3 sequences, around 21% of them singletons. Sequencing was performed on PBMCs, taken 15 days after the yellow fever booster vaccination. These TCRs come from a man aged 30 to 45 who received the YFV17D yellow fever vaccine.

This clonotype was seen a handful of times. J is TRBJ2-1 and V is TRBV29-1, with D perhaps matching TRBD2 (5 bases). Germline assignment: CDR1 SQVTM and CDR2 ANQGSEA. The V and J ends lost 3 bases and 7 bases respectively, with 10 bases between them. The CDR3 is made up of 12 amino acids. This chain's CDR3 is CSVDRGWNEQFF. The CDR3 DNA follows: TGCAGCGTTGATCGGGGTTGGAATGAGCAGTTCTTC.

The chain combines TRBV18 with TRBJ2-7; 7 bases agree with TRBD1. The trim removed 5 bases at V and 6 bases at J, leaving 7 bases unmatched. Germline V gene lookup returns CDR1 KGHSH and CDR2 LQKENI. CDR3 size: 13 residues. CDR3 region: CASSTYRGTEQYF. CDR3 coding DNA: TGTGCCAGCTCAACATACAGGGGAACCGAGCAGTACTTC.

The J gene is TRBJ2-3, the V gene TRBV5-1; tentative D call: TRBD1 (5 bases). Deletions cut 4 bases from V and 1 base from J, with 16 bases between. Per germline, CDR1 SGHRS and CDR2 YFSETQ. The CDR3 spans 16 residues. The CDR3 loop reads CASSHVRGSGTDTQYF. As DNA, the CDR3 is TGCGCCAGCAGCCATGTAAGGGGCAGCGGCACAGATACGCAGTATTTT.

This clonotype was observed a handful of times. The chain links TRBV4-3 to TRBJ2-2; no firm D call. The V and J ends lost 1 base and 7 bases respectively, with 13 bases between them. Germline CDR1 and CDR2: LGHNA and YSLEER. CDR3 length: 15 residues. The CDR3 reads CASSQVRLGGGELFF. CDR3 DNA: TGCGCCAGCAGCCAAGTGAGGCTGGGTGGCGGGGAGCTGTTTTTT.

The DNA of the CDR3 is TGTGCCAGCAGTTACCGCGGGACAGGGGCACACGTCTATGAGCAGTTCTTC. Translation: CASSYRGTGAHVYEQFF. The V call is TRBV6-5, the J call TRBJ2-1; 10 nucleotides line up with TRBD1. This CDR3 is 17 amino acids long. The germline V gene encodes CDR1 MNHEY and CDR2 SVGAGI. After removal of 2 bases from V and 8 bases from J, the junction contained 12 bases not matched to a gene.

This sequence joins TRBV20-1 and TRBJ1-6; D perhaps matches TRBD1 (5 bases). The CDR3 is 13 amino acids. Between the trimmed V and J ends, which lost 3 bases and 8 bases, there was a span of 11 bases. Germline V gene lookup returns CDR1 DFQATT and CDR2 SNEGSKA (reference sequence). The CDR3 loop reads CSARGRVDSPLHF. In nucleotides, the CDR3 is TGCAGTGCTAGGGGCAGGGTTGATTCACCCCTCCACTTT.

The rearrangement links TRBV20-1 to TRBJ2-7; tentative D call: TRBD1 (5 bases). V was shortened by 5 bases and J by 6 bases, with 17 bases between the two germline ends. The length of the CDR3 is 13 residues. Germline CDR1 reads DFQATT; CDR2 reads SNEGSKA (reference sequence). CDR3 sequence reads: CSAPGQGLFEQYF. The CDR3 bases are TGCAGTGCTCCCGGACAAGGGCTGTTCGAGCAGTACTTC.

The chain recombines TRBV12-3 or TRBV12-4 with TRBJ2-4; 7 bases agree with TRBD2. This CDR3 is 16 amino acids long. The V segment lost 5 bases and the J segment 0 bases; nucleotides outside the gene matches: 7. CDR3 region: CASSPGGARAKNIQYF. CDR3 bases: TGTGCCAGCAGTCCGGGGGGTGCTCGAGCCAAAAACATTCAGTACTTC.

For the CDR3, the DNA is TGTGCCAGCAGCCGCCCCGGGAGGGAGGGCTACGAGCAGTACTTC. It specifies CASSRPGREGYEQYF. This chain joins TRBV7-2 and TRBJ2-7, with 8 bases fitting TRBD2. V dropped 5 bases and J dropped 3; count of bases not matched to a gene: 9. There are 15 residues in the CDR3. CDR1 and CDR2 (germline): SGHTA, FQGNSA.

This clonotype was seen more than once but under ten times. The V and J genes are TRBV6-1 and TRBJ2-7; tentatively, D is TRBD1 (5 bases). The CDR3 is 16 residues long. Germline-derived CDR1 and CDR2 are MNHNS and SASEGT. Trimming shortened V by 3 bases and J by 3 bases, and 18 bases separated the two germline ends. DNA for the CDR3: TGTGCCAGCAGTGATTGGGCCGATTCCAGGGACTACGAGCAGTACTTC. This translates into CASSDWADSRDYEQYF.

The chain links TRBV7-2 to TRBJ2-1; TRBD2 agrees at 8 bases. Germline V lookup: CDR1 SGHTA, CDR2 FQGNSA. With 1 base clipped from V and 10 bases from J, the junction kept 9 bases outside the gene matches. This CDR3 has 15 amino acids. The CDR3 DNA is TGTGCCAGCAGCTTAGGAGCGGGAGCTTCCCCGGAGCAGTTCTTC. Translating gives CASSLGAGASPEQFF.

This clonotype was seen a few times. The chain combines TRBV27 with TRBJ2-3, with 10 bases that match TRBD2. V shed 5 bases and J 5 bases; nucleotides not matched to a gene: 4. The CDR3 has 14 residues. The germline V gene has CDR1 MNHEY and CDR2 SMNVEV (reference sequence). The CDR3 here is CASSRLAGVDTQYF. In DNA form, the CDR3 reads TGTGCCAGCAGTCGCCTAGCGGGAGTAGATACGCAGTATTTT.

The table lists this clonotype with a few counts. The chain couples TRBV20-1 to TRBJ1-6, with 7 bases fitting TRBD1. Germline V lookup: CDR1 DFQATT, CDR2 SNEGSKA (reference sequence). J gave up 7 bases and V 4 bases, and 7 bases lay outside the gene matches. This CDR3 contains 14 residues. DNA of the CDR3: TGCAGTGCTAATGAGGGGACAGCGAATTCACCCCTCCACTTT. It translates to CSANEGTANSPLHF.

This clonotype has a handful of counts. J is TRBJ2-5 and V is TRBV24-1; D ambiguous. The length of the CDR3 is 17 residues. Germline-derived CDR1 and CDR2 are KGHDR and SFDVKD. V was pared by 2 bases and J by 1 base, with 16 bases between. CDR3 nucleotide sequence: TGTGCCACCAGTGATTACCGCGACGGAGAATCCCAAGAGACCCAGTACTTC. This sequence encodes CATSDYRDGESQETQYF.

This clonotype was seen a few times. The chain is built from TRBV4-3 and TRBJ2-3, with D maybe TRBD2 (5 bases). Trimming shortened V by 4 bases and J by 4 bases, and 9 bases separated the two germline ends. The CDR3 is made up of 13 amino acids. Germline V CDR1 and CDR2: LGHNA, YSLEER. The CDR3 nucleotides are TGCGCCAGCAGCCCAGACTACCCAGATACGCAGTATTTT. This codes for CASSPDYPDTQYF.

The J gene is TRBJ2-7, the V gene TRBV27; TRBD2 might be the D (5 bases). Germline CDR1 reads MNHEY; CDR2 reads SMNVEV (reference sequence). The V and J ends lost 5 bases and 0 bases respectively, with 11 bases between them. The CDR3 sequence is 14 residues long. The CDR3 DNA reads as TGTGCCAGCAGTCGAGAGCGGAGCTCCTACGAGCAGTACTTC. Translated, it gives CASSRERSSYEQYF.

The chain joins TRBV29-1 to TRBJ2-6, with no clear D. This CDR3 comprises 15 residues. The V gene's germline CDR1 is SQVTM and CDR2 ANQGSEA. The V gene lost 6 bases and the J gene lost 0 bases, with 12 bases spanning the gap. CDR3 loop: CSVWAVSSGANVLTF. DNA for the CDR3: TGCAGCGTGTGGGCCGTCAGCTCTGGGGCCAACGTCCTGACTTTC.

The chain has TRBV20-1 and TRBJ2-3; 10 positions match TRBD1. CDR3 length: 14 residues. The J segment lost 3 bases and the V segment lost 5 bases, leaving 5 bases of the junction unmatched. Germline assignment: CDR1 DFQATT and CDR2 SNEGSKA (reference sequence). The CDR3 is CSAARDRGTDTQYF. DNA of the CDR3: TGCAGTGCTGCCCGGGACAGGGGAACAGATACGCAGTATTTT.

The rearrangement uses TRBV7-2 and TRBJ2-4, with 8 bases matching TRBD2. The CDR3 is made up of 15 amino acids. Looked up from germline, CDR1 is SGHTA and CDR2 is FQGNSA. J gave up 7 bases and V 2 bases, and 7 bases lay outside the gene matches. CDR3 region: CASSLMGGLENIQYF. In nucleotides, the CDR3 is TGTGCCAGCAGCTTAATGGGGGGACTAGAGAACATTCAGTACTTC.

The chain joins TRBV7-2 to TRBJ2-3, with D uncertain. The V gene lost 5 bases and the J gene lost 4 bases, with 10 bases spanning the gap. CDR3 size: 13 residues. CDR1 and CDR2 from the germline V gene are SGHTA and FQGNSA. Written as DNA, the CDR3 is TGTGCCAGCAGCCTCCATGGGTCAGATACGCAGTATTTT. Its translation: CASSLHGSDTQYF.

The chain carries TRBV24-1 and TRBJ1-1; perhaps TRBD1 as D (5 bases). With 5 bases removed from V and 3 bases from J, the gap between germline ends came to 18 bases. The CDR3 consists of 16 residues. The germline CDR1 and CDR2 sequences are KGHDR and SFDVKD. DNA for the CDR3: TGTGCCACCAGTGGGGCGGGTCGCCCGGGGGACACTGAAGCTTTCTTT. It translates to CATSGAGRPGDTEAFF.

The V and J genes are TRBV6-1 and TRBJ2-2; 8 bases map to TRBD1. The germline CDR1 and CDR2 sequences are MNHNS and SASEGT. After removal of 5 bases from V and 6 bases from J, the junction contained 5 bases not matched to a gene. The CDR3 contains 14 residues. DNA of the CDR3: TGTGCCAGCAGTCGGCCAGGGGGCCCCGGGGAGCTGTTTTTT. Translating gives CASSRPGGPGELFF.